Following are 20 T cell receptor beta chains from one sample sequenced in a study of cytomegalovirus exposure and HLA in healthy donors. PCR amplification relied on 60 Vbeta primers (plus 13 Jbeta primers). The repertoire was sequenced with immunoSEQ multiplex PCR; TCRdb's copy has only in-frame clones and lacks some. The sample carries about 150,000 clones, 80% recorded once. Specimen: PBMCs. The source is a male donor in good health and CMV-seropositive.

This clone was observed a single time. The rearrangement uses TRBV29-1 and TRBJ2-3, with a tentative D call TRBD2 (5 bases). CDR3 size: 12 residues. In germline, CDR1 is SQVTM, CDR2 ANQGSEA. Trimming took 3 bases from V and 6 from J, leaving 10 bases between them. CDR3 nucleotides: TGCAGCGTTGACGGACTTGCGGATACGCAGTATTTT. Protein sequence: CSVDGLADTQYF.

The chain recombines TRBV6-6 with TRBJ2-5; maybe TRBD1 (7 bases). Trimming removed 5 bases at V and 5 bases at J, with 12 bases between. The CDR3 is made up of 13 amino acids. Germline V lookup: CDR1 MNHNY, CDR2 SVGAGI (reference sequence). For the CDR3, the DNA is TGTGCCAGCAGTCGGAGGGGGCAGGAGACCCAGTACTTC. Translation: CASSRRGQETQYF.

The chain has TRBV5-5 and TRBJ2-7; the match to TRBD2 covers 7 bases. The trim removed 2 bases at V and 0 bases at J, leaving 5 bases unmatched. Looked up from germline, CDR1 is SGHKS and CDR2 is YYEKEE (reference sequence). The CDR3 runs to 15 residues. CDR3 sequence reads: CASSFSTSVSYEQYF. The CDR3 coding sequence is TGTGCCAGCAGCTTTTCTACTAGCGTCTCCTACGAGCAGTACTTC.

The chain is built from TRBV6-1 and TRBJ1-2; D is possibly TRBD1 (6 bases). Germline values: CDR1 MNHNS, CDR2 SASEGT. V gave up 4 bases and J gave up 2 bases, with 14 bases separating them. The CDR3 contains 15 residues. CDR3 residues: CASSVAGQGNYGYTF. CDR3 nucleotide sequence: TGTGCCAGCAGTGTGGCGGGCCAGGGGAACTATGGCTACACCTTC.

This clone was observed once. V gene TRBV6-1 combines with J gene TRBJ2-7, with 10 bases aligning to TRBD2. This CDR3 comprises 18 residues. Germline V gene lookup returns CDR1 MNHNS and CDR2 SASEGT. The V segment lost 3 bases and the J segment 5 bases; nucleotides outside the gene matches: 16. CDR3 sequence reads: CASSDYFGTSGILDEQYF. CDR3 bases: TGTGCCAGCAGTGATTATTTCGGCACTAGCGGGATTTTGGACGAGCAGTACTTC.

The chain uses TRBV5-4 and TRBJ2-3; 8 bases agree with TRBD2. The ends lost 4 bases at V and 0 bases at J; junction bases unmatched: 10. Germline values: CDR1 SGHNT, CDR2 YYREEE (reference sequence). The CDR3 is made up of 17 amino acids. The CDR3 bases are TGTGCCAGCAGCCCCTGGGTTAGCGGGGCCAGCACAGATACGCAGTATTTT. Translating it yields CASSPWVSGASTDTQYF. The full variable domain, in which reference TRBV5-4 and TRBJ2-3 provide the parts outside the CDR3, is ETGVTQSPTHLIKTRGQQVTLRCSSQSGHNTVSWYQQALGQGPQFIFQYYREEENGRGNFPPRFSGLQFPNYSSELNVNALELDDSALYLCASSPWVSGASTDTQYFGPGTRLTVL.

The J gene is TRBJ2-4, the V gene TRBV2, with D possibly being TRBD2 (5 bases). Trimming took off 8 bases at V and 1 base at J, with 18 bases between the two ends. CDR3 size: 16 residues. The V gene's germline CDR1 is SNHLY and CDR2 FYNNEI. The CDR3 sequence is CASVRDLIRAKNIQYF. The CDR3 DNA is TGTGCCAGCGTCCGGGATTTAATTAGGGCCAAAAACATTCAGTACTTC.

Worth noting for this clone: Germline and junction disagree at one end, which may indicate a read error. The chain couples TRBV4-1 to TRBJ2-3, with D possibly being TRBD2 (6 bases). Germline CDR1 reads MGHRA; CDR2 reads YSYEKL. The CDR3 runs to 13 residues. CDR3 DNA sequence: TGCGCCAGCAGACAAGAGGGAGGAAATACGCAGTATTTT. This encodes CASRQEGGNTQYF.

The gene calls are TRBV11-2 and TRBJ2-7, with D unresolved. This CDR3 is built from 14 residues. Trimming shortened V by 2 bases and J by 2 bases, and 10 bases separated the two germline ends. In germline, CDR1 is SGHAT, CDR2 FQNNGV. CDR3 nucleotide sequence: TGTGCCAGCAGCTTACAGGTCCTGGCCTACGAGCAGTACTTC. Residues: CASSLQVLAYEQYF.

The V and J genes are TRBV11-2 and TRBJ2-2; 7 bases are shared with TRBD1. The CDR3 length is 15 residues. Trimming at V came to 1 base and at J to 5 bases, leaving 4 bases not matched to a gene. The germline V gene encodes CDR1 SGHAT and CDR2 FQNNGV. The CDR3 DNA reads TGTGCCAGCAGCTTAGCGGGACAGTCTACCGGGGAGCTGTTTTTT. Translated, it gives CASSLAGQSTGELFF.

Details on this clone: A read error may account for a junction end that differs from germline. The rearrangement uses TRBV7-9 and TRBJ2-7, with 9 bases lining up with TRBD1. Germline CDR1 SEHNR, CDR2 FQNEAQ (reference sequence). The CDR3 sequence is 16 residues long. Here the CDR3 DNA reads TGTTCCAGCAGCCGTCCGGGACAGGGAACCGCCTACGAGCAGTACTTC. Translation gives CSSSRPGQGTAYEQYF.

This clone has just a few counts. The J gene is TRBJ2-3, the V gene TRBV25-1; TRBD2 agrees at 14 bases. After removal of 8 bases from V and 10 bases from J, the junction contained 11 bases not matched to a gene. There are 15 residues in the CDR3. CDR1 MGHDK and CDR2 SYGVNS come from the germline V gene. CDR3 region: CASGETSGGVSAQYF. The CDR3 DNA follows: TGTGCCAGCGGCGAGACTAGCGGGGGGGTGTCGGCGCAGTATTTT.

This chain connects TRBV7-3 to TRBJ2-1; 7 bases fit TRBD2. The CDR3 is made up of 14 amino acids. Germline assignment: CDR1 SGHTA and CDR2 FQGTGA. V lost 2 bases and J lost 8; bases outside the gene matches: 6. The chain's CDR3 is CASSLGGRAHEQFF. As DNA, the CDR3 is TGTGCCAGCAGCTTAGGTGGGAGGGCTCATGAGCAGTTCTTC.

The rearrangement joins TRBV19 to TRBJ2-5, with D possibly matching TRBD2 (6 bases). V was pared by 3 bases and J by 4 bases, with 9 bases between. Germline loops: CDR1 LNHDA, CDR2 SQIVND (reference sequence). This CDR3 spans 13 amino acids. The CDR3 DNA is TGTGCCAGTAGTATCGGGGGAAGAGAGACCCAGTACTTC. Translation gives CASSIGGRETQYF.

In this sample, this clone turned up once. The J gene is TRBJ2-1, the V gene TRBV6-5, with unresolved D. Germline CDR1 MNHEY, CDR2 SVGAGI. This CDR3 is built from 12 residues. V lost 5 bases, J lost 10 bases, and 12 bases lay in between. The CDR3 loop reads CASSGTVWEQFF. CDR3 DNA sequence: TGTGCCAGCAGTGGTACGGTTTGGGAGCAGTTCTTC.

The chain carries TRBV2 and TRBJ1-6, with D hard to call. Trimming left V 6 bases short and J 7 bases short, with 13 bases between. The CDR3 loop spans 14 amino acids. Per the germline V gene, CDR1 is SNHLY and CDR2 is FYNNEI. CDR3 DNA sequence: TGTGCCAGCAGGGTACGGGGAAGCAATTCACCCCTCCACTTT. Protein sequence: CASRVRGSNSPLHF.

The chain carries TRBV11-2 and TRBJ1-3; D not resolved. Germline V gene data show CDR1 as SGHAT and CDR2 as FQNNGV. This CDR3 has 15 residues. Trimming removed 4 bases from V and 4 bases from J, with 14 bases in between. This chain's CDR3 is CASSSWEGTGNTIYF. The CDR3 nucleotides are TGTGCCAGCAGCTCCTGGGAGGGTACAGGAAACACCATATATTTT.

The chain recombines TRBV18 with TRBJ1-1; TRBD1 matches at 12 bases. The length of the CDR3 is 17 residues. With 3 bases clipped from V and 0 bases from J, the junction kept 5 bases outside the gene matches. Germline V gives CDR1 KGHSH, CDR2 LQKENI. The CDR3 DNA reads TGTGCCAGCTCACCGGGACAGGGGGCGGTCATGAACACTGAAGCTTTCTTT. Protein product: CASSPGQGAVMNTEAFF.

The CDR3 DNA reads TGTGCCAGCAGTGATTTTGGCAGGGGAGACACCGGGGAGCTGTTTTTT. Protein sequence: CASSDFGRGDTGELFF. The J gene is TRBJ2-2, the V gene TRBV2; the D gene is possibly TRBD1 (6 bases). V dropped 3 bases and J dropped 3 bases, with 14 bases sitting between them. The CDR3 has 16 amino acids. From germline, CDR1 is SNHLY and CDR2 FYNNEI.

The sample holds a few counts of this clone. This chain joins TRBV30 and TRBJ1-6, with 8 bases identical to TRBD1. The J segment lost 8 bases and the V segment lost 1 base, leaving 4 bases of the junction unmatched. This CDR3 region has 14 residues. Germline CDR1 and CDR2: GTSNPN and SVGIG (reference sequence). The CDR3 is CAWSGGTGDSPLHF. The CDR3 coding sequence is TGTGCCTGGAGTGGGGGGACAGGAGATTCACCCCTCCACTTT.